This TCR beta chain was identified in a study of blood T cell repertoires in COVID-19. Here immunoSEQ multiplex PCR was the method, and the copy in TCRdb shows in-frame clones only, minus some. In the table there are about 260,000 clones, around nine tenths of which are singletons. The CDR3 contains 14 residues. CDR1 is PRHDT, CDR2 FYEKMQ, per germline (reference sequence). J gave up 1 base and V 7 bases, and 4 bases lay outside the gene matches. The sequence was collected from a man aged 35 to 55 who had recovered from COVID-19. V gene TRBV13 combines with J gene TRBJ2-3, with TRBD2 matching over 8 bases. The sample was peripheral blood. The CDR3 is CASTPTSGTDTQYF. The CDR3 DNA reads TGTGCCAGCACCCCGACTAGCGGCACAGATACGCAGTATTTT.